Each of the 17 T cell receptor beta chains below was sequenced from the same sample in a study of glioma-infiltrating T cells (dated by TCRdb to about 2016). Sequenced using an Illumina MiSeq. The iRepertoire nested amplicon-rescue multiplex PCR (arm-PCR) platform was used to amplify TCR alpha and beta CDR3 regions from RNA. TCRdb reprocessing: public reads trimmed at Q25 with fastp, clones called with MiXCR, in-frame beta chains kept. Entries are consolidated by CDR3 protein sequence, retaining the most common genes and DNA. This sample has about 200,000 distinct CDR3 sequences in its table, and over 30% of those were observed once. In total, the top ten clones hold 20% to 25% of the sample. The sample comprised glioma tissue, nonneoplastic brain tissue, or PBMCs (not recorded which). These receptors were taken from a human donor with low-grade glioma or glioblastoma, undergoing nonglioma brain surgery, or in good health (not recorded which).

The chain employs TRBV6-6 and TRBJ1-5; D remains ambiguous. Germline CDR1 reads MNHNY; CDR2 reads SVGAGI (reference sequence). V was cut by 5 bases and J by 5 bases, with 13 bases left in between. The CDR3 loop spans 14 amino acids. The CDR3 DNA reads as TGTGCCAGCAGTCAGTGGGCGAGCGATCAGCCCCAGCATTTT. Protein: CASSQWASDQPQHF.

The chain is built from TRBV11-2 and TRBJ2-2; TRBD2 matches 14 bases. The germline gives CDR1 SGHAT, CDR2 FQNNGV. V shed 5 bases, J shed 5 bases, and the junction held 10 bases outside the gene matches. This CDR3 spans 18 amino acids. CDR3 residues: CASSPRLAGGPGTGELFF. DNA for the CDR3: TGTGCCAGCAGCCCCCGACTAGCGGGAGGGCCAGGTACCGGGGAGCTGTTTTTT.

This clonotype was counted many times. The genes are TRBV6-1 and TRBJ1-6; 10 bases agree with TRBD1. The germline V gene encodes CDR1 MNHNS and CDR2 SASEGT. The V segment lost 6 bases and the J segment 9 bases; nucleotides outside the gene matches: 8. This CDR3 is built from 15 residues. The CDR3 DNA is TGTGCCAGCAGGGGGATAGGGACAGGGGTTTCACCCCTCCACTTT. This codes for CASRGIGTGVSPLHF.

The chain is built from TRBV27 and TRBJ2-7; D ambiguous. Gene TRBJ2-1 matches the end of the DNA better, so the J call may be wrong. CDR3 length: 15 amino acids. Germline V lookup: CDR1 MNHEY, CDR2 SMNVEV (reference sequence). CDR3 sequence: CASSSTWGIHNEQFF. Written as DNA, the CDR3 is TGTGCCAGCAGTTCAACGTGGGGTATACACAATGAGCAGTTCTTC.

This clonotype was recorded many times. The chain combines TRBV6-2 or TRBV6-3 with TRBJ2-1; D is possibly TRBD1 (5 bases). CDR3 length: 13 amino acids. Germline V CDR1 and CDR2: MNHEY, SVGEGT. Trimming took off 6 bases at V and 4 bases at J, with 10 bases between the two ends. The CDR3 region has the DNA TGTGCCAGCAGGGAGACAGATTACAATGAGCAGTTCTTC. Translating it yields CASRETDYNEQFF.

This clonotype was found once. V usage is TRBV3-1 and J usage is TRBJ2-5; 12 bases fit TRBD2. Germline CDR1 and CDR2: LGHDT and YNNKEL (reference sequence). The CDR3 length is 16 residues. Trimming removed 4 bases from V and 5 bases from J; junction bases left unmatched: 8. The CDR3, as DNA: TGTGCCAGCAGCCCGACTAGCGGGAGAGTGGTGGAGACCCAGTACTTC. Its translation is CASSPTSGRVVETQYF.

The table lists this clonotype with many counts. The rearrangement joins TRBV7-2 to TRBJ1-2, with TRBD1 identical over 7 bases. The length of the CDR3 is 16 residues. The germline V gene encodes CDR1 SGHTA and CDR2 FQGNSA. V lost 4 bases, J lost 7 bases, and 15 bases stayed unmatched. The CDR3 nucleotides read TGTGCCAGCAGCTCTAGAACCCGAGGGGGCGCCGCTGGCTACACCTTC. The encoded protein is CASSSRTRGGAAGYTF. Variable domain in full (rest from reference TRBV7-2 and TRBJ1-2): GAGVSQSPSNKVTEKGKDVELRCDPISGHTALYWYRQSLGQGLEFLIYFQGNSAPDKSGLPSDRFSAERTGGSVSTLTIQRTQQEDSAVYLCASSSRTRGGAAGYTFGSGTRLTVV.

There are many counts of this clonotype. V is TRBV3-1 and J is TRBJ1-2; D call uncertain. Germline V gene lookup returns CDR1 LGHDT and CDR2 YNNKEL (reference sequence). CDR3 length: 14 residues. Trimming cost V 3 bases and J 2 bases, with 10 bases left between them. This CDR3 is CASSHLSKNYGYTF. The DNA for the CDR3 is TGTGCCAGCAGCCACTTATCAAAGAACTATGGCTACACCTTC.

This clonotype was found many times. The CDR3 DNA follows: TGTGCCAGCAGCTTAGCACCTGAAGCTTTCTTT. Its translation: CASSLAPEAFF. The rearrangement links TRBV7-9 to TRBJ1-1; D remains unclear. The CDR3 extends over 11 amino acids. Germline CDR1 is SEHNR and CDR2 is FQNEAQ (reference sequence). V shed 0 bases and J shed 6 bases, with 2 bases lying between them.

In its sample, this clonotype was seen many times. The CDR3 DNA reads as TGTGCCAGCAGCTTACGAACAGGGAACACAGATACGCAGTATTTT. Encoded protein: CASSLRTGNTDTQYF. The chain uses TRBV11-1 and TRBJ2-3, with D possibly TRBD1 on 6 matching bases. The CDR3 is 15 residues long. Trimming cost V 2 bases and J 2 bases, with 11 bases left between them. Germline CDR1 SGHAT, CDR2 FQDESV (reference sequence).

About this clonotype itself: A clone one base away is much larger, so this may be a read error. This rearrangement joins TRBV2 to TRBJ2-3; 7 bases are a match to TRBD2. Germline assignment: CDR1 SNHLY and CDR2 FYNNEI. The CDR3 has 13 residues. The CDR3 region is CASRGGSTNTQYF. CDR3 DNA sequence: TGTGCCAGCAGGGGAGGGAGCACAAATACGCAGTATTTT.

On this clonotype: Given a much more abundant clone one base away, this may be a read error. The V call is TRBV28, the J call TRBJ2-1; 8 nucleotides align to TRBD2. This CDR3 region has 17 residues. Germline trimming cut 5 bases from V and 0 bases from J; bases unmatched to any gene: 9. Per the germline V gene, CDR1 is MDHEN and CDR2 is SYDVKM. The CDR3 is CASSQGTRGVSYNEQFF. The CDR3 nucleotides read TGTGCCAGCAGTCAAGGGACTAGAGGGGTCTCCTACAATGAGCAGTTCTTC.

This clonotype was detected many times. This rearrangement joins TRBV6-6 to TRBJ1-4; D is ambiguous. The CDR3 extends over 15 amino acids. The germline V gene encodes CDR1 MNHNY and CDR2 SVGAGI (reference sequence). V was clipped by 0 bases and J by 2 bases, with 7 bases between them. The CDR3 nucleotides are TGTGCCAGCAGTTACTCTGGCAGTACTAATGAAAAACTGTTTTTT. It translates to CASSYSGSTNEKLFF.

This clonotype was seen ten or more times. The genes are TRBV7-2 and TRBJ2-1, with D perhaps matching TRBD2 (6 bases). V lost 3 bases and J lost 10, with 16 bases in between. CDR3 length: 14 residues. CDR1 is SGHTA, CDR2 FQGNSA, per germline. CDR3 sequence (DNA): TGTGCCAGCAGCTTCCCCGTTGGTGGAGGGGAGCAGTTCTTC. It yields the protein CASSFPVGGGEQFF.

In this sample, this clonotype turned up many times. V usage is TRBV7-3 and J usage is TRBJ2-3, with D possibly being TRBD1 (6 bases). Germline V lookup: CDR1 SGHTA, CDR2 FQGTGA. Trimming pared 5 bases from V and 5 bases from J, leaving 14 bases between. There are 14 residues in the CDR3. In DNA, the CDR3 is TGTGCCAGCAGCCTCACAGGGCTGGAAGATACGCAGTATTTT. Translating it yields CASSLTGLEDTQYF. The full variable domain, with the rest looked up from reference TRBV7-3 and TRBJ2-3, is GAGVSQTPSNKVTEKGKYVELRCDPISGHTALYWYRQSLGQGPEFLIYFQGTGAADDSGLPNDRFFAVRPEGSVSTLKIQRTERGDSAVYLCASSLTGLEDTQYFGPGTRLTVL.

The chain carries TRBV19 and TRBJ2-2; 9 positions agree with TRBD2. The germline V gene has CDR1 LNHDA and CDR2 SQIVND (reference sequence). Trimming removed 4 bases from V and 5 bases from J; junction bases left unmatched: 11. CDR3 length: 17 amino acids. The CDR3 sequence: CASSRLAGSSGTGELFF. CDR3 sequence (DNA): TGTGCCAGTAGTAGGCTAGCGGGATCCTCGGGGACCGGGGAGCTGTTTTTT.

Worth noting for this clonotype: The junction does not match germline at one end; this may be a read error. V usage is TRBV7-8 and J usage is TRBJ1-1; TRBD1 aligns across 10 bases. This CDR3 has 18 amino acids. Germline V gene lookup returns CDR1 SGHVS and CDR2 FQNEAQ. CDR3 sequence reads: CASSLGRDRGPMNAEAFF. CDR3 DNA sequence: TGTGCCAGCAGCCTTGGACGGGACAGGGGACCCATGAACGCTGAAGCTTTCTTT.